A selection of T cell receptor beta chains follows, all from one sample in a study of technical replicates of blood from a few donors. Assay: immunoSEQ multiplex PCR; the TCRdb copy retains only in-frame clones and omits some. The data contain approximately 74,000 clones, about 87% of them singletons. Sequenced material: PBMCs. The receptor set was obtained from a human donor in good health. Some clones in this sample may be carry-over from other donors' samples. The CDR3 runs from the conserved cysteine through the conserved F or W.

j_gene,v_gene,CDR3aa
TRBJ1-2,TRBV7-2,CASSLDTSGGYTF
TRBJ2-5,TRBV4-1,CASSQVSSFAQYF
TRBJ2-5,TRBV7-2,CASSFLRLEAGDQETQYF
TRBJ2-7,TRBV7-9,CASSTPTGTSVSEQYF
TRBJ1-2,TRBV19,CASSPRGINYGYTF
TRBJ2-7,TRBV2,CAGNGGGHEQYF
TRBJ2-7,TRBV6-5,CASGEYEQYF
TRBJ2-7,TRBV7-6,CASSGGQAVEQYF
TRBJ1-2,TRBV4-1,CASSQVRVANYGYTF
TRBJ2-1,TRBV25-1,CASSEGAFYGEQFF
TRBJ2-1,TRBV9,CASSAPYSGSSYNEQFF
TRBJ1-1,TRBV19,CASSSRGGNTEAFF
TRBJ2-3,TRBV11-2,CASSLDLARATDTQYF
TRBJ2-2,TRBV11-2,CASSLDRDTGELFF
TRBJ2-7,TRBV6-5,CASSFGVNRYGYEQYF
TRBJ1-4,TRBV5-1,CASSLATNEKLFF
TRBJ2-1,TRBV9,CASSVGGVADEQFF
TRBJ2-7,TRBV4-2,CASSQEGATQYF
TRBJ2-7,TRBV7-9,CASSLGGVAGSEQYF
TRBJ1-5,TRBV19,CASSIGLQRISNQPQHF
TRBJ1-2,TRBV28,CASTTLGVFGYTF
TRBJ2-7,TRBV19,CASSRQMNLYEQYF
TRBJ1-2,TRBV2,CASSPRSVSLNYGYTF
TRBJ1-1,TRBV4-1,CASSQGAGTGAFTEAFF
TRBJ1-2,TRBV5-1,CASSSPGTGGANYGYTF
TRBJ2-7,TRBV2,CASTPQGGGGAEQYF
TRBJ1-2,TRBV7-7,CASSSGGQGDGYTF
TRBJ2-1,TRBV7-2,CASSLIAGGYNEQFF
TRBJ2-7,TRBV7-2,CASSLLRGGFQVYEQYF
TRBJ2-7,TRBV7-2,CASSLGGLTYEQYF
TRBJ1-1,TRBV10-3,CALRGGWNTEAFF
TRBJ2-1,TRBV4-3,CASSQDSKTGGGNEQFF
TRBJ2-7,TRBV7-9,CASGSLYEQYF
TRBJ2-1,TRBV4-1,CASSRGNEQFF
TRBJ2-5,TRBV18,CASSPEDRTQYF
TRBJ2-2,TRBV30,CAWSVDSYTGELFF
TRBJ1-2,TRBV5-6,CASSPVRGIGTYGYTF
TRBJ2-2,TRBV5-8,CASSFHRGRGTGELFF
TRBJ2-5,TRBV2,CATTQRKLAGAPGTQYF
TRBJ2-2,TRBV7-8,CASSLGGLGELFF
TRBJ2-7,TRBV18,CASSPSSYEQYF
TRBJ2-7,TRBV29-1,CSVRDHEQYF
TRBJ2-7,TRBV19,CASSYTGYYEQYF
TRBJ2-3,TRBV5-1,CASSPGLVGGTDTQYF